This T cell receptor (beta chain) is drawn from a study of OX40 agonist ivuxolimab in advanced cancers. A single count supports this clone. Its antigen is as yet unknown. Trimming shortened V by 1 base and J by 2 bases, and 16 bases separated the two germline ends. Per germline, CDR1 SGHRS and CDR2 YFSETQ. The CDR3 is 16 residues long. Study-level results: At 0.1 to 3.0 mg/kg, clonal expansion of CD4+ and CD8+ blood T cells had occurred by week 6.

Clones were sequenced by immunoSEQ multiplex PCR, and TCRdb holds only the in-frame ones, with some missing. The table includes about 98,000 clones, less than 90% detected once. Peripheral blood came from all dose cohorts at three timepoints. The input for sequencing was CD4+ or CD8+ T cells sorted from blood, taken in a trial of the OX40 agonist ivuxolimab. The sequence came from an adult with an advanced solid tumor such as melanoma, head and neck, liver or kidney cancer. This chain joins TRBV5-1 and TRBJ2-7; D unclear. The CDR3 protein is CASSLTATGRTYEQYF. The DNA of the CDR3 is TGCGCCAGCAGCTTGACAGCAACGGGCCGTACCTACGAGCAGTACTTC.